This TCR beta chain originates from a study of spatial heterogeneity in lung cancer. At the level of the study: The average appearance count of each unique TCR and UMI combination in raw reads was more than nine.

Described time point: blood at routine non-recurrence follow-up after resection. Unsorted tumor, nontumor lung tissue or cryopreserved PBMC supplied the whole RNA. The V gene's germline CDR1 is MDHEN and CDR2 SYDVKM. The CDR3 loop spans 14 amino acids. Trimming cost V 7 bases and J 2 bases; bases outside gene matches: 4. The library protocol tagged each TCR cDNA with a unique molecular identifier. TCRdb re-analysed the 5' RACE reads in MiXCR, keeping a single row per CDR3 protein. The sample has about 47,000 distinct CDR3 sequences; roughly 7% are singletons. This clonotype was seen repeatedly, ten times or more.

The chain joins TRBV28 to TRBJ2-3, with 9 positions matching TRBD2. Sequencing was performed on PBMCs, taken at follow-up. The sequence derives from a female donor with early-stage non-small cell lung cancer. CDR3 in amino acids: CASIVAGVTDTQYF. The CDR3 region has the DNA TGTGCCAGCATCGTAGCGGGGGTCACAGATACGCAGTATTTT.